Presented here are 28 T cell receptor beta chains from one specimen sequenced in a study of CD8 T cells in ankylosing spondylitis. TCRdb processed the 5' RACE reads anew with MiXCR; each CDR3 protein has one entry. The sample has under 550,000 distinct CDR3 sequences, roughly 25% seen once. Study results and limitations: Apparently characteristic of ankylosing spondylitis blood was a TCR beta motif (fewer than 10 highly homologous variants).

No antigen has been identified for these receptors. Sequenced: blood, either unsorted or a sorted T cell fraction (not recorded which). The receptors shown here come from a male donor with ankylosing spondylitis.

V is TRBV2 and J is TRBJ1-3, with 7 nucleotides matching TRBD1. The V segment lost 7 bases and the J segment 3 bases; nucleotides outside the gene matches: 9. The germline CDR1 and CDR2 sequences are SNHLY and FYNNEI. This CDR3 is 15 amino acids long. The CDR3 sequence is CASKKTGAGGNTIYF. The CDR3 bases are TGTGCCAGCAAGAAAACAGGGGCAGGTGGAAACACCATATATTTT.

This clonotype showed up many times. The J gene is TRBJ2-1, the V gene TRBV3-1, with a weak D call TRBD1 (6 bases). The CDR3 loop spans 16 amino acids. The germline gives CDR1 LGHDT, CDR2 YNNKEL (reference sequence). V dropped 3 bases and J dropped 5 bases, with 17 bases sitting between them. CDR3 DNA sequence: TGTGCCAGCAGCCATGCCCCCGGGTCAGGGGACAATGAGCAGTTCTTC. Translation gives CASSHAPGSGDNEQFF.

CDR3 loop: CASSLVGGQFVNTEAFF. CDR3 nucleotides: TGTGCCAGCAGCTTAGTTGGAGGACAGTTCGTGAACACTGAAGCTTTCTTT. The chain is built from TRBV7-2 and TRBJ1-1; weak D call: TRBD1 (6 bases). CDR1 and CDR2 from the germline V gene are SGHTA and FQGNSA. With 1 base removed from V and 0 bases from J, the gap between germline ends came to 15 bases. The length of the CDR3 is 17 residues.

In its sample, this clonotype was seen many times. The V gene is TRBV14, the J gene TRBJ2-1; D could derive from TRBD1 or TRBD2 (6 bases each). From germline, CDR1 is SGHDN and CDR2 FVKESK. V was shortened by 2 bases and J by 9 bases, with 8 bases between the two germline ends. CDR3 length: 12 residues. CDR3 coding DNA: TGTGCCAGCAGCCAATGGGGGGCTGAGCAGTTCTTC. Its translation: CASSQWGAEQFF.

The V call is TRBV27, the J call TRBJ2-3, with a possible D match to TRBD1 (7 bases). The CDR3 spans 14 residues. V dropped 8 bases and J dropped 2 bases, with 14 bases sitting between them. From germline, CDR1 is MNHEY and CDR2 SMNVEV (reference sequence). The chain's CDR3 is CASGRGTDTDTQYF. In DNA form, the CDR3 reads TGTGCCAGCGGACGGGGGACAGACACAGATACGCAGTATTTT.

V gene TRBV30 combines with J gene TRBJ1-2; the match to TRBD1 covers 8 bases. This CDR3 contains 17 residues. CDR1 is GTSNPN, CDR2 SVGIG, per germline (reference sequence). Trimming cost V 1 base and J 6 bases; bases outside gene matches: 16. CDR3 region: CAWSELDPDRVGDGYTF. The CDR3 DNA sequence: TGTGCCTGGAGTGAGCTTGACCCGGACAGGGTGGGGGATGGCTACACCTTC.

The genes are TRBV29-1 and TRBJ2-7; 9 nucleotides agree with TRBD2. The CDR3 has 15 residues. Trimming at V came to 6 bases and at J to 2 bases, leaving 11 bases not matched to a gene. The germline V gene encodes CDR1 SQVTM and CDR2 ANQGSEA. The CDR3 loop is CSVGGRALFPYEQYV. The CDR3 bases are TGCAGCGTGGGCGGGAGGGCCCTCTTCCCCTACGAGCAGTACGTC.

The chain joins TRBV19 to TRBJ2-1; 7 nucleotides line up with TRBD2. The ends lost 7 bases at V and 5 bases at J; junction bases unmatched: 11. The CDR3 is 15 amino acids. Per germline, CDR1 LNHDA and CDR2 SQIVND (reference sequence). The CDR3 sequence is CASTYRGSPHNEQFF. CDR3 nucleotides: TGTGCCAGTACCTACCGCGGGAGCCCCCACAATGAGCAGTTCTTC.

This clonotype was observed a handful of times. The V gene is TRBV5-4, the J gene TRBJ1-2; D is uncertain. Per germline, CDR1 SGHNT and CDR2 YYREEE (reference sequence). This CDR3 has 14 amino acids. The V and J ends lost 3 bases and 3 bases respectively, with 12 bases between them. CDR3 in DNA: TGTGCCAGCAGCTACGACATGGGGTACTATGGCTACACCTTC. Translated: CASSYDMGYYGYTF.

This clonotype was counted only a few times. V and J are TRBV6-1 and TRBJ2-7; perhaps TRBD2 as D (6 bases). The CDR3 runs to 12 residues. Germline V gene sequence: CDR1 MNHNS, CDR2 SASEGT. Here the CDR3 DNA reads TGCCCGGCGGGGATATTCTCCTACGAGCAGTACGTC. The encoded protein is CPAGIFSYEQYV.

In its sample, this clonotype was seen a few times. This chain joins TRBV29-1 and TRBJ2-3; D remains ambiguous. Per the germline V gene, CDR1 is SQVTM and CDR2 is ANQGSEA. CDR3 size: 12 residues. V shed 5 bases and J shed 1 base, with 7 bases lying between them. This CDR3 is CSVRQGTDTQYF. The CDR3 DNA reads as TGCAGCGTTCGCCAGGGCACAGATACGCAGTATTTT.

In this sample, this clonotype turned up a few times. This chain uses TRBV5-1 with TRBJ1-4; D gene ambiguous. The CDR3 has 14 amino acids. Germline V CDR1 and CDR2: SGHRS, YFSETQ. Trimming took off 0 bases at V and 8 bases at J, with 11 bases between the two ends. The CDR3 spells CASSLAPSPEKLFF. In DNA form, the CDR3 reads TGCGCCAGCAGCTTGGCCCCATCCCCGGAAAAACTGTTTTTT. Full variable domain (outside the CDR3, taken from reference TRBV5-1 and TRBJ1-4): KAGVTQTPRYLIKTRGQQVTLSCSPISGHRSVSWYQQTPGQGLQFLFEYFSETQRNKGNFPGRFSGRQFSNSRSEMNVSTLELGDSALYLCASSLAPSPEKLFFGSGTQLSVL.

This clonotype was observed many times. J is TRBJ2-1 and V is TRBV4-2; 10 nucleotides line up with TRBD2. Germline loops: CDR1 LGHNA, CDR2 YNFKEQ. The length of the CDR3 is 15 residues. V lost 4 bases and J lost 2; bases outside the gene matches: 2. The CDR3 loop is CASSPSGRAYNEQFF. The CDR3 DNA sequence: TGTGCCAGCAGCCCTAGCGGGAGAGCCTACAATGAGCAGTTCTTC.

The rearrangement links TRBV2 to TRBJ2-5, with 8 bases matching TRBD2. V lost 6 bases and J lost 4; bases outside the gene matches: 10. CDR1 is SNHLY and CDR2 is FYNNEI in the germline V gene. CDR3 length: 15 amino acids. The CDR3 nucleotides read TGTGCCAGCAGCCCCGGGGGGGGGAGGGTAGAGACCCAGTACTTC. It specifies CASSPGGGRVETQYF.

CDR3 residues: CASSLYPTRDNSPLHF. CDR3 nucleotides: TGCGCCAGCAGCTTGTACCCTACTCGGGATAATTCACCCCTCCACTTT. The J gene is TRBJ1-6, the V gene TRBV5-1; D remains ambiguous. Trimming removed 1 base at V and 5 bases at J, with 13 bases between. CDR3 size: 16 residues. Germline V gene sequence: CDR1 SGHRS, CDR2 YFSETQ.

In its sample, this clonotype was seen a few times. V is TRBV9 and J is TRBJ2-2; 10 nucleotides line up with TRBD2. Germline values: CDR1 SGDLS, CDR2 YYNGEE. V was clipped by 5 bases and J by 1 base; unmatched bases: 2. CDR3 length equals 15 residues. CDR3 residues: CASRSSGRNTGELFF. The CDR3 region has the DNA TGTGCCAGCAGATCTAGCGGGAGGAACACCGGGGAGCTGTTTTTT.

V and J are TRBV6-1 and TRBJ2-5; 8 bases fit TRBD2. Germline assignment: CDR1 MNHNS and CDR2 SASEGT. This CDR3 has 16 residues. The trim removed 4 bases at V and 1 base at J, leaving 8 bases unmatched. In DNA, the CDR3 is TGTGCCAGCAGTGGGTTAACCGGGACTAGCCAAGAGACCCAGTACTTC. This sequence encodes CASSGLTGTSQETQYF.

The J gene is TRBJ1-5, the V gene TRBV12-3 or TRBV12-4, with 7 positions matching TRBD1. The J segment lost 7 bases and the V segment lost 4 bases, leaving 7 bases of the junction unmatched. The CDR3 contains 14 residues. The CDR3 nucleotides read TGTGCCAGCAGTTGGCAGGGGGTAGAGCAGCCCCAGCATTTT. It translates to CASSWQGVEQPQHF.

This clonotype was detected only a few times. This chain uses TRBV7-9 with TRBJ2-6; no definite D call. Germline V CDR1 and CDR2: SEHNR, FQNEAQ (reference sequence). This CDR3 contains 15 residues. Trimming took 4 bases from V and 0 from J, leaving 7 bases between them. The CDR3 is CASSYFDSGANVLTF. For the CDR3, the DNA is TGTGCCAGCAGCTACTTTGACTCTGGGGCCAACGTCCTGACTTTC.

The V call is TRBV20-1, the J call TRBJ2-3, with 10 bases lining up with TRBD2. CDR1 and CDR2 (germline): DFQATT, SNEGSKA (reference sequence). J lost 5 bases, V lost 3 bases, and 8 bases had no gene match. The CDR3 extends over 15 amino acids. The CDR3: CSASFGLAGEDTQYF. CDR3 DNA: TGCAGTGCTAGCTTTGGGCTAGCGGGAGAAGATACGCAGTATTTT.

J is TRBJ2-1 and V is TRBV5-5, with no clear D. The CDR3 runs to 15 residues. Trimming stripped 4 bases from V and 3 bases from J, with 14 bases between. The germline CDR1 and CDR2 sequences are SGHKS and YYEKEE (reference sequence). The CDR3 coding sequence is TGTGCCAGCAGCCGCACCACACTTAACTACAATGAGCAGTTCTTC. Amino acids: CASSRTTLNYNEQFF.

This chain connects TRBV5-1 to TRBJ1-2; D may be TRBD1 (5 bases). The CDR3 loop spans 13 amino acids. Between the trimmed V and J ends, which lost 0 bases and 6 bases, there was a span of 9 bases. CDR1 is SGHRS and CDR2 is YFSETQ in the germline V gene. In nucleotides, the CDR3 is TGCGCCAGCAGCTTGGATGGGGCGAATGGCTACACCTTC. This translates into CASSLDGANGYTF.

This clonotype was recorded a few times. The rearrangement uses TRBV5-1 and TRBJ2-7; D might be TRBD1 (6 bases). Germline V gene sequence: CDR1 SGHRS, CDR2 YFSETQ. Trimming cost V 3 bases and J 5 bases, with 18 bases left between them. The CDR3 runs to 15 residues. Written as DNA, the CDR3 is TGCGCCAGCAGCTCCGCGATGACAGGAAAAGACGAGCAGTACTTC. Its protein product is CASSSAMTGKDEQYF.

The chain joins TRBV10-3 to TRBJ1-3; 7 bases line up with TRBD1. Germline V gene lookup returns CDR1 ENHRY and CDR2 SYGVKD. The junction had 4 bases not matched to a gene; V was cut back by 8 bases and J by 0 bases. The length of the CDR3 is 14 residues. CDR3 sequence: CAIAGDSSGNTIYF. The CDR3 DNA reads as TGTGCCATCGCTGGGGACAGCTCTGGAAACACCATATATTTT.

This clonotype was observed a handful of times. J is TRBJ1-2 and V is TRBV6-1; tentative D call: TRBD1 (6 bases). With 7 bases removed from V and 4 bases from J, the gap between germline ends came to 19 bases. The V gene's germline CDR1 is MNHNS and CDR2 SASEGT. The CDR3 length is 15 residues. The CDR3 region is CASTRGQLAGYGYTF. The DNA for the CDR3 is TGTGCCAGCACCCGCGGACAGCTTGCAGGCTATGGCTACACCTTC.

Ten or more counts support this clonotype. This sequence joins TRBV29-1 and TRBJ1-1, with D perhaps TRBD1 (5 bases). This CDR3 spans 14 amino acids. In germline, CDR1 is SQVTM, CDR2 ANQGSEA. V was cut by 5 bases and J by 3 bases, with 16 bases left in between. The DNA of the CDR3 is TGCAGCGTTCTGGCCAGGGTTAGGGACACTGAAGCTTTCTTT. This encodes CSVLARVRDTEAFF. Full variable domain (remainder filled in from reference TRBV29-1 and TRBJ1-1): SAVISQKPSRDICQRGTSLTIQCQVDSQVTMMFWYRQQPGQSLTLIATANQGSEATYESGFVIDKFPISRPNLTFSTLTVSNMSPEDSSIYLCSVLARVRDTEAFFGQGTRLTVV.

This clonotype was seen more than once but under ten times. The gene calls are TRBV5-6 and TRBJ2-3, with D perhaps TRBD1 (6 bases). The germline gives CDR1 SGHDT, CDR2 YYEEEE. The CDR3 length is 13 residues. V gave up 5 bases and J gave up 7 bases, with 14 bases separating them. The CDR3 nucleotides are TGTGCCAGCAGTCCTATGGGGGCCAATACGCAGTATTTT. Translation: CASSPMGANTQYF.

This clonotype was observed a handful of times. V is TRBV20-1 and J is TRBJ2-3, with unresolved D. There are 11 residues in the CDR3. Trimming cost V 6 bases and J 6 bases, with 10 bases left between them. In germline, CDR1 is DFQATT, CDR2 SNEGSKA (reference sequence). The CDR3 loop is CSARQGDTQYF. CDR3 nucleotides: TGCAGTGCCAGACAAGGGGATACGCAGTATTTT.